The 3 T cell receptor beta chains reported below all come from one sample, sequenced in a study of cytomegalovirus exposure and HLA in healthy donors. The PCR used 60 Vbeta and 13 Jbeta primers. This table comes from immunoSEQ multiplex PCR, and its TCRdb copy is limited to in-frame clones, with some not included. The sample yields about 180,000 clones, about 80% seen once. The sample consisted of PBMCs. These receptors originate from a woman in her 30s in good health and CMV-seronegative.

The chain links TRBV10-3 to TRBJ2-5, with a weak D call TRBD1 (6 bases). V gave up 8 bases and J gave up 4 bases, with 17 bases separating them. Germline V gene data show CDR1 as ENHRY and CDR2 as SYGVKD. The CDR3 has 14 residues. DNA for the CDR3: TGTGCCATCTCTCAGTCGGACAGTCGAGAGACCCAGTACTTC. It encodes CAISQSDSRETQYF.

CDR3 sequence reads: CAWLPGGAEAFF. As DNA, the CDR3 is TGTGCCTGGTTGCCGGGAGGCGCTGAAGCTTTCTTT. The V and J genes are TRBV30 and TRBJ1-1; D gene unclear. V lost 5 bases to trimming and J lost 6 bases, with 13 bases between them. There are 12 residues in the CDR3. Per the germline V gene, CDR1 is GTSNPN and CDR2 is SVGIG (reference sequence). Complete variable domain (other parts from reference TRBV30 and TRBJ1-1): SQTIHQWPATLVQPVGSPLSLECTVEGTSNPNLYWYRQAAGRGLQLLFYSVGIGQISSEVPQNLSASRPQDRQFILSSKKLLLSDSGFYLCAWLPGGAEAFFGQGTRLTVV.

The rearrangement joins TRBV7-9 to TRBJ1-1, with 9 positions matching TRBD1. Germline V lookup: CDR1 SEHNR, CDR2 FQNEAQ (reference sequence). After removal of 6 bases from V and 3 bases from J, the junction contained 2 bases not matched to a gene. The CDR3 extends over 13 amino acids. CDR3 region: CASSRQGDTEAFF. The CDR3 DNA sequence: TGTGCCAGCAGTCGACAGGGGGACACTGAAGCTTTCTTT.